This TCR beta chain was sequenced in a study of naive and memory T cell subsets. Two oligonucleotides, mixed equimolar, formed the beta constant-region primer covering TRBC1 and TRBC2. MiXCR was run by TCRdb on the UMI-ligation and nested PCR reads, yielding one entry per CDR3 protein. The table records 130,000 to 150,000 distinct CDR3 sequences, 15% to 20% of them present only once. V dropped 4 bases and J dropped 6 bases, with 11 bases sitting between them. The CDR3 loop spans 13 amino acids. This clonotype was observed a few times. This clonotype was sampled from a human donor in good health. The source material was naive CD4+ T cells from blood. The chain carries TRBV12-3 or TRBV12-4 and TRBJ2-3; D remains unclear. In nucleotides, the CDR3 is TGTGCCAGCAGTTCCCGGGTTACGGATACGCAGTATTTT. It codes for CASSSRVTDTQYF.